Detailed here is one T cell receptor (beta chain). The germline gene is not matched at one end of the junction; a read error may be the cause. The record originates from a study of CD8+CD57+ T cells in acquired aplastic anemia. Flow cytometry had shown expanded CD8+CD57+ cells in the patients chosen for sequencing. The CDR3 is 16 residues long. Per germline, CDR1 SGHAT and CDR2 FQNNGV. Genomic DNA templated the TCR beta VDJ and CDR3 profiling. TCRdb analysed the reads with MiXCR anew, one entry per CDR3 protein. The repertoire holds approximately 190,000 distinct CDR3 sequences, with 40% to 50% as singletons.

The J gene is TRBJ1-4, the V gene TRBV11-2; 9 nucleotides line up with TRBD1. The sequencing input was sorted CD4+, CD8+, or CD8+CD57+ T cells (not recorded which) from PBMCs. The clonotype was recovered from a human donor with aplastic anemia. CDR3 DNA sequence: TGTGCCGGCAGCTTAGTACAGGGGGCGGGTAATGAAAAACTGTTTTTT. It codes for CAGSLVQGAGNEKLFF. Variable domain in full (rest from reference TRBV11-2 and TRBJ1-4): EAGVAQSPRYKIIEKRQSVAFWCNPISGHATLYWYQQILGQGPKLLIQFQNNGVVDDSQLPKDRFSAERLKGVDSTLKIQPAKLEDSAVYLCAGSLVQGAGNEKLFFGSGTQLSVL.